The rows below give T cell receptor beta chains drawn from one sample of a study of T cell responses to AZD1222 COVID-19 vaccine. This table comes from immunoSEQ multiplex PCR, and its TCRdb copy is limited to in-frame clones, with some not included. The sample holds 120,000 or so clones; roughly 92% are singletons and the top ten take almost 2.5%. The sample was peripheral blood, taken 28 days after the second AZD1222 dose. Receptor source: an adult who received the AZD1222 COVID-19 vaccine. Each CDR3 is given with its conserved first and last residue. The order of the fields is clone size, V gene, J gene, D gene, CDR3 DNA, CDR3 protein. The D gene is left open where the match is weak. The listing skips clone size in some rows; elsewhere it reads once, few, many or a size class.

clone size: -; V gene: TRBV10-2; J gene: TRBJ2-3; D gene: -; CDR3 DNA: TGCGCCAGCAGTGAGCAGGGTTCTTGGACAGATACGCAGTATTTT; CDR3 protein: CASSEQGSWTDTQYF
clone size: -; V gene: TRBV7-9; J gene: TRBJ2-3; D gene: TRBD1; CDR3 DNA: TGTGCCAGCAACCCGGGACAGGGGACTTGGCGGGGTAGCACAGATACGCAGTATTTT; CDR3 protein: CASNPGQGTWRGSTDTQYF
clone size: -; V gene: TRBV4-1; J gene: TRBJ1-5; D gene: -; CDR3 DNA: TGCGCCAGCAGCCAACGAGGGACACTAAGCAATCAGCCCCAGCATTTT; CDR3 protein: CASSQRGTLSNQPQHF
clone size: -; V gene: TRBV7-2; J gene: TRBJ1-2; D gene: TRBD1; CDR3 DNA: TGTGCCAGCAGCTTAGTAAGACAGGGGGCAGGCTATGGCTACACCTTC; CDR3 protein: CASSLVRQGAGYGYTF
clone size: -; V gene: TRBV18; J gene: TRBJ2-1; D gene: -; CDR3 DNA: TGTGCCAGCTCACCACCCTCGGGGTACAATGAGCAGTTCTTC; CDR3 protein: CASSPPSGYNEQFF
clone size: -; V gene: TRBV9; J gene: TRBJ1-2; D gene: -; CDR3 DNA: TGTGCCAGCAGCGTAGCGGGCAGGGTGGCTTCGAGCTACACCTTC; CDR3 protein: CASSVAGRVASSYTF
clone size: -; V gene: TRBV7-8; J gene: TRBJ2-7; D gene: -; CDR3 DNA: TGTGCCAGCAGCCTCTCCTACGAGCAGTACTTC; CDR3 protein: CASSLSYEQYF
clone size: -; V gene: TRBV18; J gene: TRBJ1-6; D gene: TRBD1; CDR3 DNA: TGTGCCAGCTCACCAACCCCCGGGACAGGGAGTGGGCGTCATTCACCCCTCCACTTT; CDR3 protein: CASSPTPGTGSGRHSPLHF
clone size: -; V gene: TRBV27; J gene: TRBJ2-5; D gene: -; CDR3 DNA: TGTGCCAGCATCCGCAGAAGAGCTTTCGGAGAGACCCAGTACTTC; CDR3 protein: CASIRRRAFGETQYF
clone size: -; V gene: TRBV7-2; J gene: TRBJ2-1; D gene: TRBD2; CDR3 DNA: TGTGCCAGCAGCTTAGCGGCGGGGGAGGAGTTCTTC; CDR3 protein: CASSLAAGEEFF
clone size: -; V gene: TRBV5-4; J gene: TRBJ2-2; D gene: TRBD1; CDR3 DNA: TGTGCCAGCAGCCCGGACAGGGGCGGGGAGCTGTTTTTT; CDR3 protein: CASSPDRGGELFF
clone size: -; V gene: TRBV4-1; J gene: TRBJ1-2; D gene: -; CDR3 DNA: TGCGCCAGCAGCCAACGGGAGGGCAGCCCCGCTGAGAACTATGGCTACACCTTC; CDR3 protein: CASSQREGSPAENYGYTF
clone size: -; V gene: TRBV9; J gene: TRBJ2-1; D gene: -; CDR3 DNA: TGTGCCAGCAGCGTAGCCGGCACCACTTACAATGAGCAGTTCTTC; CDR3 protein: CASSVAGTTYNEQFF
clone size: -; V gene: TRBV18; J gene: TRBJ1-5; D gene: TRBD1; CDR3 DNA: TGTGCCAGCTCACGGGACAGTAGCAATCAGCCCCAGCATTTT; CDR3 protein: CASSRDSSNQPQHF
clone size: -; V gene: TRBV29-1; J gene: TRBJ1-2; D gene: -; CDR3 DNA: TGCAGCGTTGAAGAGGCCCGGGGGGACTATGGCTACACCTTC; CDR3 protein: CSVEEARGDYGYTF
clone size: -; V gene: TRBV21-1; J gene: TRBJ2-3; D gene: -; CDR3 DNA: TGTGCCAGCAGCGGGACAGGGGTTAGAAGATCCGCGGATACGCAGTATTTT; CDR3 protein: CASSGTGVRRSADTQYF
clone size: -; V gene: TRBV2; J gene: TRBJ1-6; D gene: TRBD1; CDR3 DNA: TGTGCCAGCAGAGTACAGGGGAGTAATCCACCCCTCCACTTT; CDR3 protein: CASRVQGSNPPLHF
clone size: -; V gene: TRBV5-1; J gene: TRBJ2-2; D gene: -; CDR3 DNA: TGCGCCAGCAGCGGAATAGGGACGGTGAACACCGGGGAGCTGTTTTTT; CDR3 protein: CASSGIGTVNTGELFF
clone size: -; V gene: TRBV7-9; J gene: TRBJ2-3; D gene: -; CDR3 DNA: TGTGCCAGCACCCAAGAAGGGCCCATTGGGGCCGCAGATACGCAGTATTTT; CDR3 protein: CASTQEGPIGAADTQYF
clone size: -; V gene: TRBV4-1; J gene: TRBJ1-2; D gene: -; CDR3 DNA: TGCGCCAGCAGCCAAGGGTCTGCCAGGGAGCATGGCTACACCTTC; CDR3 protein: CASSQGSAREHGYTF
clone size: -; V gene: TRBV19; J gene: TRBJ2-1; D gene: -; CDR3 DNA: TGTGCCAGTAATCCGGGACAAGTAAGCCATGAGCAGTTCTTC; CDR3 protein: CASNPGQVSHEQFF
clone size: -; V gene: TRBV4-2; J gene: TRBJ2-6; D gene: TRBD1; CDR3 DNA: TGTGCCAGCAGCTTCCACAGGGGGCTGTTATCTGGGGCCAACGTCCTGACTTTC; CDR3 protein: CASSFHRGLLSGANVLTF
clone size: -; V gene: TRBV9; J gene: TRBJ1-2; D gene: -; CDR3 DNA: TGTGCCAGCAGCGTAGGAGAGCTCTATGGCTACACCTTC; CDR3 protein: CASSVGELYGYTF
clone size: -; V gene: TRBV5-1; J gene: TRBJ1-3; D gene: -; CDR3 DNA: TGCGCCAGCAGCTTGGCCGGACAGAGATTCGCTGGAAACACCATATATTTT; CDR3 protein: CASSLAGQRFAGNTIYF
clone size: once; V gene: TRBV11-3; J gene: TRBJ2-1; D gene: TRBD2; CDR3 DNA: TGTGCCAGCAGCAGGACGGGGGGGGTGTACAATGAGCAGTTCTTC; CDR3 protein: CASSRTGGVYNEQFF
clone size: -; V gene: TRBV10-3; J gene: TRBJ2-2; D gene: -; CDR3 DNA: TGTGCCATCAGTGGTCAACAGGGGGGGGTCACCGGGGAGCTGTTTTTT; CDR3 protein: CAISGQQGGVTGELFF
clone size: -; V gene: TRBV28; J gene: TRBJ1-1; D gene: -; CDR3 DNA: TGTGCCAGCGGCTTAGGGGACACTGAAGCTTTCTTT; CDR3 protein: CASGLGDTEAFF
clone size: -; V gene: TRBV28; J gene: TRBJ1-3; D gene: -; CDR3 DNA: TGTGCCAGCAGTTTAGTACAGACCGGAAACACCATATATTTT; CDR3 protein: CASSLVQTGNTIYF
clone size: -; V gene: TRBV11-3; J gene: TRBJ2-1; D gene: TRBD1; CDR3 DNA: TGTGCCAGCAGCTTAATCAGGGGGACAGGGGAGCAGTTCTTC; CDR3 protein: CASSLIRGTGEQFF
clone size: -; V gene: TRBV28; J gene: TRBJ1-4; D gene: -; CDR3 DNA: TGTGCCAGCAGTCTGACAGTAAAAAAACTGTTTTTT; CDR3 protein: CASSLTVKKLFF
clone size: -; V gene: TRBV6-2/TRBV6-3; J gene: TRBJ1-2; D gene: TRBD1; CDR3 DNA: TGTGCCAGCAGTTACTCGAACAACAGGGGGCTCTATGGCTACACCTTC; CDR3 protein: CASSYSNNRGLYGYTF
clone size: -; V gene: TRBV5-5; J gene: TRBJ1-5; D gene: -; CDR3 DNA: TGTGCCAGCAGCTTGGGACAGCCCCTACATCAGCCCCAGCATTTT; CDR3 protein: CASSLGQPLHQPQHF
clone size: -; V gene: TRBV19; J gene: TRBJ1-3; D gene: -; CDR3 DNA: TGTGCCAGTAGTGATCGTGGTGGAAACACCATATATTTT; CDR3 protein: CASSDRGGNTIYF
clone size: -; V gene: TRBV29-1; J gene: TRBJ2-7; D gene: TRBD2; CDR3 DNA: TGCAGCGGACTAGCGGGGACCTCCTACGAGCAGTACTTC; CDR3 protein: CSGLAGTSYEQYF
clone size: once; V gene: TRBV19; J gene: TRBJ1-3; D gene: -; CDR3 DNA: TGTGCCAGTAGTAAAGAGGGAGCTCCTGGAAACACCATATATTTT; CDR3 protein: CASSKEGAPGNTIYF
clone size: -; V gene: TRBV7-2; J gene: TRBJ2-3; D gene: TRBD1; CDR3 DNA: TGTGCCAGCAGCTTCCGGGACAGGGGACCAGATACGCAGTATTTT; CDR3 protein: CASSFRDRGPDTQYF
clone size: few; V gene: TRBV21-1; J gene: TRBJ1-2; D gene: -; CDR3 DNA: TGTGCCAGCAGCAAAACCCTGCCGACGAAGGGCTACACCTTC; CDR3 protein: CASSKTLPTKGYTF
clone size: -; V gene: TRBV12-3/TRBV12-4; J gene: TRBJ1-1; D gene: -; CDR3 DNA: TGTGCCAGCAGTTTTAGAAGCACTGAAGCTTTCTTT; CDR3 protein: CASSFRSTEAFF
clone size: -; V gene: TRBV7-2; J gene: TRBJ2-3; D gene: TRBD2; CDR3 DNA: TGTGCCAGCAGACTAGCGGGGGGGCCGCTAGTTACGCAGTATTTT; CDR3 protein: CASRLAGGPLVTQYF
clone size: -; V gene: TRBV6-1; J gene: TRBJ2-5; D gene: -; CDR3 DNA: TGTGCCAGCAGTGAACGACAGGGACTGACCCAGTACTTC; CDR3 protein: CASSERQGLTQYF
clone size: once; V gene: TRBV6-5; J gene: TRBJ1-6; D gene: -; CDR3 DNA: TGTGCCAGCAGTTACCTAAATTCACCCCTCCACTTT; CDR3 protein: CASSYLNSPLHF
clone size: -; V gene: TRBV9; J gene: TRBJ2-5; D gene: TRBD2; CDR3 DNA: TGTGCCAGGTCCCTGTGGGCTAGCGGGGGGCTAGAGACCCAGTACTTC; CDR3 protein: CARSLWASGGLETQYF
clone size: -; V gene: TRBV14; J gene: TRBJ2-3; D gene: TRBD1; CDR3 DNA: TGTGCCAGCAGCCTTCGACAGGGGAGATGGGATACGCAGTATTTT; CDR3 protein: CASSLRQGRWDTQYF
clone size: -; V gene: TRBV7-7; J gene: TRBJ2-2; D gene: -; CDR3 DNA: TGTGCTAGCAGCTTCAGGGGTCCTATTAACACCGGGGAGCTGTTTTTT; CDR3 protein: CASSFRGPINTGELFF
clone size: -; V gene: TRBV4-3; J gene: TRBJ1-1; D gene: -; CDR3 DNA: TGCGCCAGCAGCCAAGATCAGGACAACACTGAAGCTTTCTTT; CDR3 protein: CASSQDQDNTEAFF
clone size: -; V gene: TRBV6-4; J gene: TRBJ1-6; D gene: TRBD1; CDR3 DNA: TGTGCCAAAATGGGACAGAGCTTTAATTCACCCCTCCACTTT; CDR3 protein: CAKMGQSFNSPLHF
clone size: -; V gene: TRBV2; J gene: TRBJ2-7; D gene: -; CDR3 DNA: TGTGCCAGCAGTGACGTGGCGGGTTCAAACTCCTACGAGCAGTACTTC; CDR3 protein: CASSDVAGSNSYEQYF
clone size: -; V gene: TRBV9; J gene: TRBJ2-1; D gene: -; CDR3 DNA: TGTGCCAGCAGCAGGAACGGCAATGAGCAGTTCTTC; CDR3 protein: CASSRNGNEQFF
clone size: -; V gene: TRBV11-3; J gene: TRBJ2-7; D gene: -; CDR3 DNA: TGTGCCAGCAGCTTCGGCCCGTCCTACGAGCAGTACTTC; CDR3 protein: CASSFGPSYEQYF
clone size: -; V gene: TRBV7-3; J gene: TRBJ1-1; D gene: -; CDR3 DNA: TGTGCCAGCAGCTTCCAGGAAAGAACTGAAGCTTTCTTT; CDR3 protein: CASSFQERTEAFF
clone size: -; V gene: TRBV18; J gene: TRBJ2-1; D gene: -; CDR3 DNA: TGTGCCAGCTCACCGACGGGTGGGAGTGAGCAGTTCTTC; CDR3 protein: CASSPTGGSEQFF
clone size: once; V gene: TRBV5-1; J gene: TRBJ2-3; D gene: TRBD2; CDR3 DNA: TGCGCCAGCAGTACTATGTCTAGCGGGGGACTAGATACGCAGTATTTT; CDR3 protein: CASSTMSSGGLDTQYF
clone size: -; V gene: TRBV10-3; J gene: TRBJ2-2; D gene: -; CDR3 DNA: TGTGCCATCGGGGGGAACACCGGGGAGCTGTTTTTT; CDR3 protein: CAIGGNTGELFF
clone size: few; V gene: TRBV28; J gene: TRBJ2-1; D gene: -; CDR3 DNA: TGTACCTCGTCGCCCGACAATGAGCAGTTCTTC; CDR3 protein: CTSSPDNEQFF
clone size: -; V gene: TRBV14; J gene: TRBJ1-2; D gene: TRBD1; CDR3 DNA: TGTGCCAGCAGCCAAGAGCAGGGGGCTTCCTATGGCTACACCTTC; CDR3 protein: CASSQEQGASYGYTF